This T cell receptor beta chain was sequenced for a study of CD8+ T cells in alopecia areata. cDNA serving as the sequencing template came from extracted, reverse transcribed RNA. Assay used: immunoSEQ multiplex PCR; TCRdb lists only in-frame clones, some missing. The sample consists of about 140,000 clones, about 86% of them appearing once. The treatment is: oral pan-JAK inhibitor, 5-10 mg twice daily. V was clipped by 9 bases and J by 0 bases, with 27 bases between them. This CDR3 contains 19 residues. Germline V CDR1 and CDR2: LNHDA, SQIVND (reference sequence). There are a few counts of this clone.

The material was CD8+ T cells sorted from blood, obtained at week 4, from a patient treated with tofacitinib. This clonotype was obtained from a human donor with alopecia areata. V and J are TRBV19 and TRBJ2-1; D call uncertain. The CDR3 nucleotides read TGTGCCAGCACCTTCCTGACAAAAACTTTCCCAATCTCCTACAATGAGCAGTTCTTC. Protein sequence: CASTFLTKTFPISYNEQFF. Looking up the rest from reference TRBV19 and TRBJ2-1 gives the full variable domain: DGGITQSPKYLFRKEGQNVTLSCEQNLNHDAMYWYRQDPGQGLRLIYYSQIVNDFQKGDIAEGYSVSREKKESFPLTVTSAQKNPTAFYLCASTFLTKTFPISYNEQFFGPGTRLTVL.